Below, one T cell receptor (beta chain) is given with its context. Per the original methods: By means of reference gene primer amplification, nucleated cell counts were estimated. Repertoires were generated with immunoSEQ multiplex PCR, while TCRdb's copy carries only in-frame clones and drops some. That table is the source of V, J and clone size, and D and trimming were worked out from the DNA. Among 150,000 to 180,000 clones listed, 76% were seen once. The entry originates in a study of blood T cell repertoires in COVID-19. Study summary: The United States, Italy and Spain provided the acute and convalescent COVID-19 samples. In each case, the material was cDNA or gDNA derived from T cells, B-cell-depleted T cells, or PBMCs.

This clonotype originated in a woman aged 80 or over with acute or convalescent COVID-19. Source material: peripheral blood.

Here the CDR3 DNA reads TGCGCCAGCAGCCAAGCAGAGGCTGGACCGGGGGCCCTCCACTTT. Translating gives CASSQAEAGPGALHF. The chain couples TRBV4-1 to TRBJ1-6, with a tentative D call TRBD1 (5 bases). Germline V gene sequence: CDR1 MGHRA, CDR2 YSYEKL. V was shortened by 1 base and J by 14 bases, with 18 bases between the two germline ends. The CDR3 has 15 residues.